This TCR beta chain was sequenced during a study of blood T cells in healthy people across ages. This CDR3 spans 13 amino acids. The J segment lost 3 bases and the V segment lost 4 bases, leaving 2 bases of the junction unmatched. Germline CDR1 SGHRS, CDR2 YFSETQ. Alongside a J-beta primer mix, a sample-barcoded 5' primer served in a second PCR lasting about 7 to 12 cycles. TCRdb reanalysed the 5' RACE reads using MiXCR and keeps one entry per CDR3 protein. The table lists hundreds of thousands of distinct CDR3 sequences, approximately 25% of them singletons. This clonotype has a handful of counts. A further study also used this sample, focusing on T cells of mothers and their children.

This TCR came from a boy between 10 and 17 years old in good health. J is TRBJ2-5 and V is TRBV5-1, with 8 bases matching TRBD1. Specimen: blood. The CDR3 nucleotides read TGCGCCAGCAGCATACAGGGGGAAGAGACCCAGTACTTC. It encodes CASSIQGEETQYF.